The 21 T cell receptor beta chains below were found in one sample sequenced in a study of tumor-infiltrating lymphocytes in oesophageal squamous cell carcinoma. TCRdb processed the PCR reads anew with MiXCR; each CDR3 protein has one entry. The sample yields 23,000 or so distinct CDR3 sequences, around 38% seen once. Sequenced: esophageal tumor tissue. The receptor source for this set is a male donor with esophageal squamous cell carcinoma.

The chain recombines TRBV7-3 with TRBJ2-4; 10 nucleotides align to TRBD2. With the DNA end fitting TRBJ2-1 better, the J assignment may be wrong. In germline, CDR1 is SGHTA, CDR2 FQGTGA. The CDR3 runs to 13 residues. The CDR3 loop reads CASGVAGGTEQFF. CDR3 in DNA: TGTGCCAGCGGCGTAGCGGGAGGTACTGAGCAGTTCTTC.

The V and J genes are TRBV7-2 and TRBJ2-4, with 10 bases matching TRBD1. The J call may not be correct, given that the DNA end is closer to TRBJ2-5. The CDR3 has 17 amino acids. In germline, CDR1 is SGHTA, CDR2 FQGNSA. Here the CDR3 DNA reads TGTGCCAGCAGCCGGGACAGGGGACGACGCGGGCTGGAGACCCAGTACTTC. This gives the protein CASSRDRGRRGLETQYF.

The CDR3 sequence: CAIKGASLSYNEQFF. The CDR3 nucleotides read TGTGCCATCAAGGGTGCGTCTCTCTCCTACAATGAGCAGTTCTTC. The J gene is TRBJ2-1, the V gene TRBV7-8; D is unclear. The CDR3 is 15 amino acids. CDR1 and CDR2 from the germline V gene are SGHVS and FQNEAQ. The V and J ends lost 10 bases and 0 bases respectively, with 16 bases between them.

This clonotype was observed at least ten times. The genes are TRBV12-2 and TRBJ2-5; TRBD2, as called in the table, went unchecked against the DNA. TRBV12-2 is a pseudogene. There are 17 residues in the CDR3. The CDR3 DNA is TGTGCAAGTCGCGCTCACCGGCCGGGGGAGGATTGGGAGACCCAGTACTTC. Amino acids: CASRAHRPGEDWETQYF.

This clonotype was picked up many times. The chain combines TRBV11-2 with TRBJ2-1, with 12 bases lining up with TRBD2. The CDR3 has 17 amino acids. The germline V gene encodes CDR1 SGHAT and CDR2 FQNNGV. The V gene end was trimmed by 5 bases and the J gene end by 0 bases; junction bases not matched to a gene: 5. The CDR3 here is CASSPGLAGPSYNEQFF. The CDR3 DNA reads TGTGCCAGCAGCCCGGGACTAGCGGGCCCCTCCTACAATGAGCAGTTCTTC.

V and J are TRBV7-7 and TRBJ1-2, with D unresolved. Trimming shortened V by 5 bases and J by 6 bases, and 19 bases separated the two germline ends. Germline values: CDR1 SSHAT, CDR2 FNYEAQ (reference sequence). The CDR3 is 15 amino acids. The CDR3 here is CASSPQGASKDGYTF. Written as DNA, the CDR3 is TGTGCCAGCAGCCCCCAAGGAGCATCAAAGGATGGCTACACCTTC.

The CDR3 DNA reads TGTGCCAGCAGCTCCGCCTTCCTAGCGGGGGGGGATACGCAGTATTTT. It yields the protein CASSSAFLAGGDTQYF. V is TRBV13 and J is TRBJ2-3; TRBD2 aligns across 12 bases. The CDR3 totals 16 residues. The V gene's germline CDR1 is PRHDT and CDR2 FYEKMQ (reference sequence). Unmatched junction bases numbered 8, after V lost 4 bases and J lost 6 bases.

Of note for this clonotype: Lacking the conserved final phenylalanine or tryptophan, this CDR3 likely reflects a read error. Because the CDR3's place on the DNA is in doubt, the DNA is left out and the CDR3 is given as listed by TCRdb. The V call is TRBV7-3, the J call TRBJ2-7. Per the germline V gene, CDR1 is SGHTA and CDR2 is FQGTGA. With termini counted, the CDR3 has 15 amino acids. The CDR3 is CASSLSSGETQYFGS.

This clonotype has a count of ten or more. The V gene is TRBV10-1, the J gene TRBJ1-1, with TRBD1 matching over 9 bases. CDR3 length: 14 amino acids. Germline CDR1 reads WNHNN; CDR2 reads SYGVQD (reference sequence). Trimming cost V 7 bases and J 5 bases; bases outside gene matches: 8. CDR3 region: CASTPDRGWTEAFF. As DNA, the CDR3 is TGCGCCAGCACCCCGGACAGGGGATGGACTGAAGCTTTCTTT.

The V gene is TRBV10-3, the J gene TRBJ2-4, with TRBD1 matching 8 bases. The DNA end is more similar to TRBJ2-7, so the J call may be wrong. The germline V gene has CDR1 ENHRY and CDR2 SYGVKD. The CDR3 spans 17 residues. The chain's CDR3 is CATSSTGTGTGVYEQYF. The CDR3 bases are TGTGCCACATCTTCCACAGGGACCGGGACAGGCGTTTACGAGCAGTACTTC.

This clonotype was observed many times. This sequence joins TRBV2 and TRBJ2-4; tentative D call: TRBD2 (5 bases). CDR3 length: 17 amino acids. Germline values: CDR1 SNHLY, CDR2 FYNNEI. V was shortened by 2 bases and J by 0 bases, with 14 bases between the two germline ends. The CDR3 region is CASSELFGEPAKNIQYF. DNA of the CDR3: TGTGCCAGCAGTGAACTTTTCGGGGAACCAGCCAAAAACATTCAGTACTTC. Combining the CDR3 with reference TRBV2 and TRBJ2-4 gives the whole variable domain EPEVTQTPSHQVTQMGQEVILRCVPISNHLYFYWYRQILGQKVEFLVSFYNNEISEKSEIFDDQFSVERPDGSNFTLKIRSTKLEDSAMYFCASSELFGEPAKNIQYFGAGTRLSVL.

A word on this clonotype: The CDR3 does not end in the conserved phenylalanine or tryptophan, so this is likely a read error. The DNA is omitted, as the CDR3 cannot be located on it reliably, and the CDR3 follows TCRdb's listing. J is TRBJ2-5 and V is TRBV7-6; TRBD1 is taken as the D call from the table, unchecked against the DNA. Termini included, the CDR3 measures 19 amino acids. The germline gives CDR1 SGHVS, CDR2 FNYEAQ. The CDR3 sequence: CASSLAVGDRGNDEQYFGN.

Worth noting for this clonotype: The germline gene is not matched at one end of the junction; a read error may be the cause. The chain combines TRBV7-7 with TRBJ2-5; D might be TRBD1 (5 bases). The CDR3 covers 16 residues. Germline CDR1 and CDR2: SSHAT and FNYEAQ (reference sequence). Here the CDR3 DNA reads TGTGCTAGCAGCTCAACCCCCACAGGAAATGGAGAGACCCAGTACTTC. Its translation: CASSSTPTGNGETQYF.

The J gene is TRBJ2-3, the V gene TRBV7-9, with TRBD1 identical over 9 bases. CDR3 length: 15 amino acids. Germline lookup yields CDR1 SEHNR and CDR2 FQNEAQ (reference sequence). V shed 4 bases and J 2 bases; nucleotides not matched to a gene: 4. CDR3 coding DNA: TGTGCCAGCAGCTCGGACAGGGGAAACACAGATACGCAGTATTTT. It codes for CASSSDRGNTDTQYF.

The genes are TRBV28 and TRBJ2-5; tentatively, D is TRBD2 (6 bases). V was trimmed by 5 bases and J by 13 bases, leaving 23 bases between them. The CDR3 runs to 14 residues. Per germline, CDR1 MDHEN and CDR2 SYDVKM. This chain's CDR3 is CASSLTSASGELYF. The CDR3 region has the DNA TGTGCCAGCAGTCTGACTAGTGCCTCCGGGGAGCTGTACTTC.

To note about this clonotype: At one of its ends the junction is not consistent with the germline gene, which may arise from a read error. V usage is TRBV2 and J usage is TRBJ1-6, with no clear D. From germline, CDR1 is SNHLY and CDR2 FYNNEI. CDR3 length: 12 amino acids. As DNA, the CDR3 is TGTGCCAGCATAAGCTCCTACAATGAGCAGTACTTT. As protein: CASISSYNEQYF.

This clonotype was detected a few times. This chain links TRBV24-1 with TRBJ2-1; 7 positions agree with TRBD1. The CDR3 is 14 amino acids. Germline V CDR1 and CDR2: KGHDR, SFDVKD. The J segment lost 2 bases and the V segment lost 3 bases, leaving 0 bases of the junction unmatched. The CDR3 loop is CATSDGTAYNEQFF. The CDR3 coding sequence is TGTGCCACCAGTGATGGGACAGCCTACAATGAGCAGTTCTTC.

J is TRBJ2-7 and V is TRBV7-3; D is undetermined. V lost 0 bases, J lost 0 bases, and 6 bases lay in between. The CDR3 extends over 14 amino acids. Germline V lookup: CDR1 SGHTA, CDR2 FQGTGA. CDR3 region: CASSLTGPSYEQYF. CDR3 DNA: TGTGCCAGCAGCTTAACAGGACCCTCCTACGAGCAGTACTTC.

The sample holds many counts of this clonotype. The rearrangement uses TRBV19 and TRBJ1-2; D remains unclear. The germline gives CDR1 LNHDA, CDR2 SQIVND (reference sequence). Trimming pared 3 bases from V and 5 bases from J, leaving 10 bases between. The CDR3 is 13 residues long. The CDR3 DNA reads TGTGCCAGTAGTATCCCGGGCCTATATGGCTACACCTTC. The encoded protein is CASSIPGLYGYTF.

This clonotype is labeled medium-sized. The chain recombines TRBV11-1 with TRBJ2-4; possibly TRBD2 for D (5 bases). This CDR3 has 15 amino acids. V shed 0 bases and J shed 5 bases, with 11 bases lying between them. The V gene's germline CDR1 is SGHAT and CDR2 FQDESV (reference sequence). The CDR3 region is CASSLAVGGQNIQYF. The CDR3 nucleotides are TGTGCCAGCAGCTTAGCCGTAGGAGGCCAAAACATTCAGTACTTC.

Of note for this clonotype: At one end the junction does not follow the germline gene, possibly because of a read error. The chain couples TRBV19 to TRBJ1-6, with D uncertain. This CDR3 is 14 amino acids long. Germline V lookup: CDR1 LNHDA, CDR2 SQIVND (reference sequence). The CDR3 DNA reads TGTGCCAGTAAGGACCTGTACTCACCCTACGAGCAGTACTTT. Its protein is CASKDLYSPYEQYF.